The 30 T cell receptor beta chains below all came from one sample that was sequenced in a study of shared clonotypes between healthy human individuals. The data were produced by immunoSEQ multiplex PCR, yet TCRdb's version contains in-frame clones alone and is incomplete. The data hold about 2.2 million clones, with 93% observed a single time. CD45RO-negative CD8 cells positively selected for CCR7 made up the naive population, which excluded terminally differentiated effector memory CD45RA+ cells. What was sequenced was naive CD8+ T cells from PBMCs. The receptors here all came from a man aged 18 to 35 in good health. Some clones in this sample may be carry-over from other donors' samples.

V usage is TRBV6-1 and J usage is TRBJ2-7, with no clear D. The CDR3 totals 15 residues. The germline gives CDR1 MNHNS, CDR2 SASEGT. Trimming stripped 2 bases from V and 4 bases from J, with 15 bases between. Here the CDR3 reads CASSETLRARYEQYF. The CDR3 DNA reads as TGTGCCAGCAGTGAAACCCTTCGGGCAAGGTACGAGCAGTACTTC.

This rearrangement joins TRBV5-6 to TRBJ2-1, with 9 nucleotides matching TRBD2. V shed 0 bases and J 9 bases; nucleotides not matched to a gene: 7. The CDR3 is 15 residues long. In germline, CDR1 is SGHDT, CDR2 YYEEEE. CDR3 loop: CASSLVGGRASEQFF. The CDR3 coding sequence is TGTGCCAGCAGCTTGGTCGGCGGGAGGGCCAGTGAGCAGTTCTTC.

The chain recombines TRBV19 with TRBJ2-1, with D possibly called TRBD1 or TRBD2 (5 bases each). V lost 5 bases to trimming and J lost 13 bases, with 15 bases between them. The CDR3 sequence is 12 residues long. The germline V gene encodes CDR1 LNHDA and CDR2 SQIVND (reference sequence). CDR3 nucleotide sequence: TGTGCCAGTAGTGTCGGTTTGGGGGAACAGTTCTTC. Its protein is CASSVGLGEQFF.

The rearrangement links TRBV29-1 to TRBJ2-5, with D perhaps TRBD1 or TRBD2 (5 bases each). There are 15 residues in the CDR3. With 1 base removed from V and 0 bases from J, the gap between germline ends came to 12 bases. Germline lookup yields CDR1 SQVTM and CDR2 ANQGSEA. The CDR3 is CSVEAAWGYQETQYF. CDR3 nucleotide sequence: TGCAGCGTTGAAGCTGCTTGGGGGTACCAAGAGACCCAGTACTTC.

Details on this clone: This sample also contains other DNA sequences that code for the same CDR3. The chain combines TRBV19 with TRBJ2-7, with 8 bases that match TRBD1. In germline, CDR1 is LNHDA, CDR2 SQIVND (reference sequence). V gave up 5 bases and J gave up 4 bases; unmatched junction bases: 7. The CDR3 runs 14 residues. CDR3: CASSPGQGGYEQYF. CDR3 DNA sequence: TGTGCCAGTAGTCCTGGACAGGGTGGATACGAGCAGTACTTC. The entire variable domain, with the rest obtained from reference TRBV19 and TRBJ2-7, is as follows: DGGITQSPKYLFRKEGQNVTLSCEQNLNHDAMYWYRQDPGQGLRLIYYSQIVNDFQKGDIAEGYSVSREKKESFPLTVTSAQKNPTAFYLCASSPGQGGYEQYFGPGTRLTVT.

This sequence joins TRBV28 and TRBJ2-3; 12 nucleotides agree with TRBD2. With V trimmed by 2 bases and J by 6 bases, 9 bases remained unmatched. In germline, CDR1 is MDHEN, CDR2 SYDVKM. This CDR3 spans 17 amino acids. CDR3: CASSLTLAGGRGDTQYF. CDR3 bases: TGTGCCAGCAGTTTAACGCTAGCGGGAGGGCGAGGCGATACGCAGTATTTT.

This chain links TRBV29-1 with TRBJ2-2; D is perhaps TRBD2 (5 bases). CDR3 length: 13 residues. V was cut by 8 bases and J by 7 bases, with 17 bases left in between. Germline CDR1 SQVTM, CDR2 ANQGSEA. The CDR3 bases are TGCAGCTTCTGGACTGGGCCGGGCGGGGAGCTGTTTTTT. Translating gives CSFWTGPGGELFF.

This clone was observed a single time. The chain has TRBV7-8 and TRBJ2-7; no clear D. CDR3 length: 14 residues. Germline values: CDR1 SGHVS, CDR2 FQNEAQ. Trimming removed 2 bases from V and 3 bases from J, with 11 bases in between. The CDR3, as DNA: TGTGCCAGCAGCTTATCCAACCTATTCTACGAGCAGTACTTC. Its protein product is CASSLSNLFYEQYF.

This chain connects TRBV4-2 to TRBJ2-1; the D gene is possibly TRBD2 (6 bases). The CDR3 contains 16 residues. Trimming removed 1 base at V and 4 bases at J, with 14 bases between. Germline values: CDR1 LGHNA, CDR2 YNFKEQ. The CDR3, as DNA: TGTGCCAGCAGCCAAGGGGGAGGAAGAACATACAATGAGCAGTTCTTC. Translating gives CASSQGGGRTYNEQFF.

This clone was seen a single time. This chain uses TRBV27 with TRBJ2-7, with D unclear. The germline CDR1 and CDR2 sequences are MNHEY and SMNVEV (reference sequence). This CDR3 region has 14 residues. V shed 3 bases and J shed 0 bases, with 9 bases lying between them. The CDR3 here is CASSFTVSSYEQYF. The CDR3 coding sequence is TGTGCCAGCAGTTTCACAGTGAGCTCCTACGAGCAGTACTTC.

The chain uses TRBV7-9 and TRBJ1-4; TRBD1 is a possible D gene (5 bases). V was cut by 5 bases and J by 0 bases, with 19 bases left in between. The CDR3 has 18 residues. Germline V gene lookup returns CDR1 SEHNR and CDR2 FQNEAQ (reference sequence). The CDR3 is CASSPKGAGDTTNEKLFF. DNA of the CDR3: TGTGCCAGCAGCCCCAAAGGGGCAGGAGATACAACTAATGAAAAACTGTTTTTT.

The chain uses TRBV28 and TRBJ2-5; no reliable D call. Between the trimmed V and J ends, which lost 5 bases and 1 base, there was a span of 20 bases. Germline V lookup: CDR1 MDHEN, CDR2 SYDVKM. The CDR3 sequence is 17 residues long. The CDR3 DNA reads TGTGCCAGCAGTCCTCAACCAATTACGACGGTCCAAGAGACCCAGTACTTC. It translates to CASSPQPITTVQETQYF.

The rearrangement joins TRBV28 to TRBJ2-7; D perhaps matches TRBD2 (7 bases). V shed 6 bases and J shed 0 bases, with 18 bases lying between them. There are 16 residues in the CDR3. Looked up from germline, CDR1 is MDHEN and CDR2 is SYDVKM. The CDR3 loop is CASSPPAGASSYEQYF. The CDR3 nucleotides read TGTGCCAGCAGCCCCCCCGCGGGGGCGTCCTCCTACGAGCAGTACTTC.

This chain links TRBV29-1 with TRBJ1-2; unclear D gene. CDR1 and CDR2 from the germline V gene are SQVTM and ANQGSEA. Trimming removed 0 bases from V and 2 bases from J, with 13 bases in between. The CDR3 covers 15 residues. This chain's CDR3 is CSVEDPGLPNYGYTF. The CDR3 DNA is TGCAGCGTTGAAGATCCGGGATTACCCAACTATGGCTACACCTTC.

This chain connects TRBV11-2 to TRBJ1-1; D remains ambiguous. The germline V and J ends were trimmed by 1 base and 4 bases, with 13 bases remaining between them. The CDR3 is made up of 15 amino acids. The V gene's germline CDR1 is SGHAT and CDR2 FQNNGV. CDR3 in DNA: TGTGCCAGCAGCTTAGTGGGGTCCCCGGGCACTGAAGCTTTCTTT. Protein product: CASSLVGSPGTEAFF.

The CDR3 DNA reads TGTGCCAGCAGTTTATCTTCCGGGACACTGGGGTTAAAAAACGAGCAGTACTTC. This codes for CASSLSSGTLGLKNEQYF. The V call is TRBV27, the J call TRBJ2-7, with D perhaps matching TRBD1 (6 bases). Trimming took off 0 bases at V and 5 bases at J, with 23 bases between the two ends. CDR1 and CDR2 (germline): MNHEY, SMNVEV (reference sequence). This CDR3 comprises 18 residues.

The gene calls are TRBV2 and TRBJ1-5; 8 positions agree with TRBD1. The CDR3 contains 17 residues. In germline, CDR1 is SNHLY, CDR2 FYNNEI. V was pared by 1 base and J by 1 base, with 6 bases of the junction left unmatched. Here the CDR3 reads CASSEGRDRPSNQPQHF. As DNA, the CDR3 is TGTGCCAGCAGTGAAGGTCGGGACAGGCCGAGCAATCAGCCCCAGCATTTT.

This clone was detected only once. At one end, the junction sequence differs from germline, possibly due to a read error. This sequence joins TRBV5-8 and TRBJ2-7, with D possibly being TRBD2 (10 bases). CDR3 length: 16 residues. CDR1 is SGHTS, CDR2 YDEGEE, per germline. CDR3 amino acids: CANGDRASGSSYEQYF. CDR3 nucleotides: TGCGCTAACGGGGACAGGGCTAGCGGGAGTTCCTACGAGCAGTACTTC.

The chain couples TRBV18 to TRBJ2-3; D is unresolved. The CDR3 is 16 residues long. V lost 5 bases to trimming and J lost 5 bases, with 20 bases between them. The germline gives CDR1 KGHSH, CDR2 LQKENI. CDR3 nucleotides: TGTGCCAGCTCATTGGGTAATTGGGGTGATGGAGATACGCAGTATTTT. Translating it yields CASSLGNWGDGDTQYF.

In its sample, this clone was seen a few times. The genes are TRBV7-8 and TRBJ2-6; D possibly corresponds to TRBD2 (5 bases). The V end was cut by 1 base, the J end by 0 bases, with 7 bases between. The CDR3 covers 16 residues. Germline V gene data show CDR1 as SGHVS and CDR2 as FQNEAQ. In DNA, the CDR3 is TGTGCCAGCAGCTTAGTAGGGAGCTCTGGGGCCAACGTCCTGACTTTC. Encoded protein: CASSLVGSSGANVLTF. Full variable domain (outside the CDR3, taken from reference TRBV7-8 and TRBJ2-6): GAGVSQSPRYKVAKRGQDVALRCDPISGHVSLFWYQQALGQGPEFLTYFQNEAQLDKSGLPSDRFFAERPEGSVSTLKIQRTQQEDSAVYLCASSLVGSSGANVLTFGAGSRLTVL.

Here the CDR3 reads CASSIDLGRDYSGNTIYF. DNA for the CDR3: TGTGCCAGTAGTATAGATCTTGGAAGGGACTACTCTGGAAACACCATATATTTT. The rearrangement uses TRBV19 and TRBJ1-3, with a weak D call TRBD1 (5 bases). CDR1 and CDR2 from the germline V gene are LNHDA and SQIVND (reference sequence). V lost 0 bases and J 0 bases, leaving 15 bases between the germline ends. The CDR3 extends over 18 amino acids.

The V gene is TRBV9, the J gene TRBJ1-3; D not resolved. The CDR3 is made up of 15 amino acids. V was trimmed by 4 bases and J by 0 bases, leaving 11 bases between them. CDR1 and CDR2 from the germline V gene are SGDLS and YYNGEE. CDR3 in amino acids: CASSPSANSGNTIYF. DNA of the CDR3: TGTGCCAGCAGCCCGAGCGCGAACTCTGGAAACACCATATATTTT.

V is TRBV28 and J is TRBJ2-7; tentative D call: TRBD2 (5 bases). CDR1 and CDR2 from the germline V gene are MDHEN and SYDVKM. The CDR3 sequence is 13 residues long. Trimming took off 7 bases at V and 6 bases at J, with 16 bases between the two ends. This chain's CDR3 is CASTSPRVSEQYF. In DNA form, the CDR3 reads TGTGCCAGCACGTCCCCGAGGGTCTCCGAGCAGTACTTC.

On this clone itself: The identical CDR3 is also encoded by other nucleotide sequences in the sample. The rearrangement joins TRBV27 to TRBJ2-7; 9 bases fit TRBD2. The V gene end was trimmed by 0 bases and the J gene end by 4 bases; junction bases not matched to a gene: 4. Germline-derived CDR1 and CDR2 are MNHEY and SMNVEV (reference sequence). CDR3 length: 15 residues. The CDR3 sequence is CASSLSLAGTYEQYF. The CDR3 coding sequence is TGTGCCAGCAGTTTATCGCTAGCGGGAACTTACGAGCAGTACTTC.

About this clone: Other nucleotide sequences in the sample specify the same CDR3. The CDR3 DNA reads as TGTGCCAGCAGCCTGCGGGGCTCCTACGAGCAGTACTTC. Protein product: CASSLRGSYEQYF. This chain links TRBV11-3 with TRBJ2-7; D might be TRBD2 (6 bases). Germline CDR1 reads SGHNT; CDR2 reads YENEEA. With 5 bases removed from V and 0 bases from J, the gap between germline ends came to 8 bases. CDR3 size: 13 residues.

The V and J genes are TRBV11-2 and TRBJ2-7; the match to TRBD1 covers 7 bases. Germline V gene lookup returns CDR1 SGHAT and CDR2 FQNNGV. The CDR3 runs to 13 residues. The trim removed 8 bases at V and 2 bases at J, leaving 6 bases unmatched. Here the CDR3 DNA reads TGTGCCAGCGCCCCGGGACAGACCTACGAGCAGTACTTC. Amino acid sequence: CASAPGQTYEQYF.

The chain has TRBV9 and TRBJ2-7, with 8 positions matching TRBD2. Germline CDR1 and CDR2: SGDLS and YYNGEE. This CDR3 has 14 residues. Germline trimming cut 0 bases from V and 7 bases from J; bases unmatched to any gene: 6. CDR3: CASSVGAGVSEQYF. The CDR3 DNA sequence: TGTGCCAGCAGCGTAGGAGCGGGAGTGAGTGAGCAGTACTTC.

The genes are TRBV19 and TRBJ1-1, with no clear D. The CDR3 length is 16 residues. The V end was cut by 3 bases, the J end by 0 bases, with 14 bases between. The germline V gene encodes CDR1 LNHDA and CDR2 SQIVND (reference sequence). The CDR3 sequence is CASSIVVSFMNTEAFF. CDR3 DNA: TGTGCCAGTAGTATCGTAGTCAGTTTCATGAACACTGAAGCTTTCTTT.

This clone was seen just once. This rearrangement joins TRBV29-1 to TRBJ2-1; 8 bases are shared with TRBD2. The CDR3 is made up of 15 amino acids. Trimming at V came to 0 bases and at J to 7 bases, leaving 8 bases not matched to a gene. Germline V gene lookup returns CDR1 SQVTM and CDR2 ANQGSEA. CDR3 DNA sequence: TGCAGCGTTGAAGATCCAGCGGGAGCGCCGAATGAGCAGTTCTTC. The encoded protein is CSVEDPAGAPNEQFF.

This chain connects TRBV11-2 to TRBJ2-7, with D maybe TRBD1 (5 bases). The CDR3 consists of 14 residues. V gave up 3 bases and J gave up 4 bases, with 13 bases separating them. CDR1 and CDR2 (germline): SGHAT, FQNNGV. The CDR3 bases are TGTGCCAGCAGCTTGTGGTCCGACAGATACGAGCAGTACTTC. Amino acid sequence: CASSLWSDRYEQYF.